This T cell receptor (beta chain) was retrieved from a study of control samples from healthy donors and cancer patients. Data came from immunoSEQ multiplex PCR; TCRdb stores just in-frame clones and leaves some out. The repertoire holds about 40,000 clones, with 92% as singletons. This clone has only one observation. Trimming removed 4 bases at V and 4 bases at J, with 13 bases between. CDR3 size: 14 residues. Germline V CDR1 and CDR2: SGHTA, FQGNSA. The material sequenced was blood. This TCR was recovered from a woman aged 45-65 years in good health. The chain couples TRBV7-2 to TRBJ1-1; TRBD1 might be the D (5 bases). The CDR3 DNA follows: TGTGCCAGCAGCTCCCAGGGAGTTAGCACTGAAGCTTTCTTT. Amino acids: CASSSQGVSTEAFF.